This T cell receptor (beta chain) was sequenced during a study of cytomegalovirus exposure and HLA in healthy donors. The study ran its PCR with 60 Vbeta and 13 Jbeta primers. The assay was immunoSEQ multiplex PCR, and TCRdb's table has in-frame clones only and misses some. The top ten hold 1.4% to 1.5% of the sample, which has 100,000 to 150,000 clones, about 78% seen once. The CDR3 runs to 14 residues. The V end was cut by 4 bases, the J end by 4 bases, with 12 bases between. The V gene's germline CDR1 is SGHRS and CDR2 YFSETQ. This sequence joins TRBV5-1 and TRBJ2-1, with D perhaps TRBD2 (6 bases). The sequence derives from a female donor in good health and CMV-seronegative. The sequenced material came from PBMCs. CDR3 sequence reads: CASSQGDSYNEQFF. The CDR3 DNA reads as TGCGCCAGCAGCCAAGGGGACTCATACAATGAGCAGTTCTTC.